The clone carrying this TCR beta chain has a count of ten or more. The antigen remains undetermined. The assay was immunoSEQ multiplex PCR, and TCRdb's table has in-frame clones only and misses some. The data list some 43,000 clones, none observed once; about 2.2% falls to the top ten. This entry comes from a study of T cells after posttransplantation cyclophosphamide. General observations from the study: TRB overlap between skin or GI tissue T cells and blood was limited.

Sequencing was performed on PBMCs. The sequence derives from a man aged 35-49 years in good health, CMV-negative, and a related stem cell transplant donor.

The DNA of the CDR3 is TGTGCCAGCAGCCGAAGCGGAGCGGGTGGTAACAAAGAGACCCAGTACTTC. Protein product: CASSRSGAGGNKETQYF. The J gene is TRBJ2-5, the V gene TRBV11-3, with D perhaps TRBD2 (6 bases). The ends were cut back, 5 bases at V and 3 bases at J, with 22 bases in the middle. The CDR3 runs 17 residues. Germline V gives CDR1 SGHNT, CDR2 YENEEA.